The rows below give T cell receptor beta chains drawn from one sample of a study of T cell responses to AZD1222 COVID-19 vaccine. Sequencing was performed with immunoSEQ multiplex PCR; in TCRdb, only in-frame clones are kept and a portion is missing. The sample includes under 150,000 clones, about 89% seen only once; the top ten take around a tenth. The sample here was peripheral blood, taken 28 days after the second AZD1222 dose. The receptors derive from an adult who received the AZD1222 COVID-19 vaccine. Both conserved end residues are part of each CDR3. The D gene is left open where the match is weak. Only some rows state a clone size, as once, few, many or a class for expanded clones.

TRBD2,-,TRBJ2-1,TRBV5-6,TGTGCCAGCAGCTTCGCTAGCGGGAGAATCAATGAGCAGTTCTTC,CASSFASGRINEQFF
-,-,TRBJ1-6,TRBV5-1,TGCGCCAGCAGCTTGGTGTTGGGGAGTGATTCACCCCTCCACTTT,CASSLVLGSDSPLHF
-,-,TRBJ2-3,TRBV6-5,TGTGCCAGCAGCCTCTCTGGGGCGGGCACAGATACGCAGTATTTT,CASSLSGAGTDTQYF
-,-,TRBJ2-7,TRBV13,TGTGCCAGCAGCGCGCTTAGGCACGAGCAGTACTTC,CASSALRHEQYF
-,-,TRBJ1-1,TRBV20-1,TGCAGTGCTAGTGGGGGGGTGAACACTGAAGCTTTCTTT,CSASGGVNTEAFF
TRBD1,many,TRBJ1-2,TRBV6-5,TGTGCCAGCAGTTACTCGGGCAGGGGGAACAGGGGCTACACCTTC,CASSYSGRGNRGYTF
-,-,TRBJ2-1,TRBV7-2,TGTGCCAGCAGCTTAGCTCTGGGGTCGTCCTACAATGAGCAGTTCTTC,CASSLALGSSYNEQFF
TRBD2,-,TRBJ2-1,TRBV9,TGTGCCAGCAGCGGTAGCGGGCCGCTCTACAATGAGCAGTTCTTC,CASSGSGPLYNEQFF
-,-,TRBJ1-5,TRBV18,TGTGCCAGCTCACGAGGGGAGGACCAGCCCCAGCATTTT,CASSRGEDQPQHF
-,-,TRBJ1-1,TRBV6-5,TGTGCCAGCAGACCCGGGGTTTCCGTCTTAGCTTTCTTT,CASRPGVSVLAFF
-,once,TRBJ1-1,TRBV19,TGTGCCAGTAGTGGGGGGCGGGGCGCGGCTGAAGCTTTCTTT,CASSGGRGAAEAFF
TRBD1,-,TRBJ1-5,TRBV4-3,TGCGCCAGCAGCCAAGATAGGACAGGGGGTCAGCCCCAGCATTTT,CASSQDRTGGQPQHF
-,-,TRBJ1-5,TRBV11-2,TGTGCCAGCAGCTTAAATTTAAATCAGCCCCAGCATTTT,CASSLNLNQPQHF
TRBD2,-,TRBJ2-7,TRBV3-1/TRBV3-2,TGTGCCAGCAGCCCCCGGACTAGCGGGACCTACTCCTACGAGCAGTACTTC,CASSPRTSGTYSYEQYF
-,-,TRBJ1-5,TRBV5-1,TGCGCCAGCAAAAAGGGACCCTTTAGTAGTCAGCCCCAGCATTTT,CASKKGPFSSQPQHF
-,-,TRBJ1-1,TRBV6-2/TRBV6-3,TGTGCCAGCAGCGGTCAGGGGAACACTGAAGCTTTCTTT,CASSGQGNTEAFF
-,-,TRBJ1-2,TRBV12-5,TGTGCTAGTGGTTTGGTACAGGTCAGGTACTATGGCTACACCTTC,CASGLVQVRYYGYTF
TRBD2,-,TRBJ2-1,TRBV5-1,TGCGCCAGCAGCCCCGGGACTAGCGGGGTCAGCTCCTACAATGAGCAGTTCTTC,CASSPGTSGVSSYNEQFF
TRBD1,-,TRBJ2-7,TRBV6-1,TGTGCCAGCAGTGAGGGACAGGGAGGCGAGCAGTACTTC,CASSEGQGGEQYF
-,-,TRBJ2-2,TRBV6-6,TGTGCCAGCAGTTACTCTAGGAACACCGGGGAGCTGTTTTTT,CASSYSRNTGELFF
TRBD1,-,TRBJ2-1,TRBV7-2,TGTGCCAGCAGCTTAGCAGGGGGCGCGTACAATGAGCAGTTCTTC,CASSLAGGAYNEQFF
TRBD1,-,TRBJ2-7,TRBV10-3,TGTGCCATCAGTGAGGGGGCCCTGGGGGACAGGGGGTCCCCCTACGAGCAGTACTTC,CAISEGALGDRGSPYEQYF
-,-,TRBJ1-1,TRBV7-2,TGTGCCAGCAGCTTAGGTCCGGGTAACACTGAAGCTTTCTTT,CASSLGPGNTEAFF
-,-,TRBJ1-1,TRBV2,TGTGCCAGCACTCTCGTCCAGTGGGGAAGGGCTTTCTTT,CASTLVQWGRAFF
-,-,TRBJ1-1,TRBV6-4,TGTGCCAGCAGCGCCCAAGAGGGGACTGAAGCTTTCTTT,CASSAQEGTEAFF
-,-,TRBJ1-2,TRBV9,TGTGCCAGCACCTCCCAGTATGGGGAAGGTGGCTACACCTTC,CASTSQYGEGGYTF
TRBD2,-,TRBJ2-7,TRBV5-4,TGTGCCAGCAGCCCCGGGGTAGCGGGAGGACGGGAGCAGTACTTC,CASSPGVAGGREQYF
-,-,TRBJ2-5,TRBV27,TGTGCCAGCAGTTTCTTGGGCAGCCAAGAGACCCAGTACTTC,CASSFLGSQETQYF
-,once,TRBJ2-6,TRBV19,TGTGCCAGTAGTAAGGAGCTCTCTGGGGCCAACGTCCTGACTTTC,CASSKELSGANVLTF
TRBD1,-,TRBJ2-7,TRBV4-2,TGTGCCAGCAGCCAAGAGGGACAGGGCTACGAGCAGTACTTC,CASSQEGQGYEQYF
-,-,TRBJ1-6,TRBV27,TGTGCCAGCAGTTTAGAAAGGAGGGATTCACCCCTCCACTTT,CASSLERRDSPLHF
-,-,TRBJ1-3,TRBV7-2,TGTGCCAGCAGCTCTCAGGGGCTCGGCAACACCATATATTTT,CASSSQGLGNTIYF
TRBD2,-,TRBJ2-5,TRBV20-1,TGCAGTGCTAGTAGCGGGAGGGCCGATGGCACCCAGTACTTC,CSASSGRADGTQYF
-,-,TRBJ2-7,TRBV13,TGTGCCAGCAGCTTAGACAGACGATCCTACGAGCAGTACTTC,CASSLDRRSYEQYF
-,few,TRBJ2-7,TRBV2,TGTGCCAGCAGTGAAAACCCCTACGAGCAGTACTTC,CASSENPYEQYF
TRBD1,-,TRBJ2-5,TRBV3-1/TRBV3-2,TGTGCCAGCAGCCTAAACCCGGGACAGACACAAGAGACCCAGTACTTC,CASSLNPGQTQETQYF
-,once,TRBJ2-3,TRBV12-5,TGTGCTAGTGGGACCGAGGGAGATACGCAGTATTTT,CASGTEGDTQYF
TRBD1,-,TRBJ2-3,TRBV30,TGTGCCTGGTCGACAGGGGGCCAAGATACGCAGTATTTT,CAWSTGGQDTQYF
-,-,TRBJ2-3,TRBV5-1,TGCGCCAGCAGTACAGGGACTGGTTTGGATACGCAGTATTTT,CASSTGTGLDTQYF
TRBD1,-,TRBJ2-7,TRBV4-3,TGCGCCAGCAGCCAAGTGACAGGGAGTTCCTACGAGCAGTACTTC,CASSQVTGSSYEQYF
-,-,TRBJ1-1,TRBV25-1,TGTGCCAGCAGTCGACTGGTAGGGACTGAAGCTTTCTTT,CASSRLVGTEAFF